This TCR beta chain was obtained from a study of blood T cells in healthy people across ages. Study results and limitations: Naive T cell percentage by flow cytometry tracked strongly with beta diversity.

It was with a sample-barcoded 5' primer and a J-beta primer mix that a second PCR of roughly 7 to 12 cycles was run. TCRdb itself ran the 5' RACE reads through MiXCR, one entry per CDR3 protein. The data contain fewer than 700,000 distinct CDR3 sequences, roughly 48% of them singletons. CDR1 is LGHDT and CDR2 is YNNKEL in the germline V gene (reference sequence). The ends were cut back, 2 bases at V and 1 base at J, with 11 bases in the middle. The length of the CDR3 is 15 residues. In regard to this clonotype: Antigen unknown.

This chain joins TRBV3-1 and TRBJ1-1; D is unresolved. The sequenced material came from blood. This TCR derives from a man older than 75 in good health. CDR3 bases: TGTGCCAGCAGCCAAACGAGGACGGCGAACACTGAAGCTTTCTTT. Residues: CASSQTRTANTEAFF.